The 4 T cell receptor beta chains reported below all come from one sample, sequenced in a study of T cells in Graves' hyperthyroidism and ophthalmopathy. The investigators amplified TCR beta CDR3 regions from RNA transcripts. The HTBI set primed first-round TCR CDR3 RT-PCR. Each CDR3 protein is one row after TCRdb ran MiXCR on the multiplex PCR reads. The table has a few hundred thousand distinct CDR3 sequences, approximately 22% seen once. Material: blood. These receptors were taken from a woman aged 50 to 60 with Graves' hyperthyroidism.

This clonotype was counted many times. V gene TRBV27 combines with J gene TRBJ1-5; a possible D gene is TRBD1 (5 bases). The germline V gene has CDR1 MNHEY and CDR2 SMNVEV (reference sequence). The V end was cut by 6 bases, the J end by 2 bases, with 17 bases between. CDR3 length equals 16 residues. In DNA, the CDR3 is TGTGCCAGCAGCCGTGAGGGTGCGGGGGGCAATCAGCCCCAGCATTTT. This gives the protein CASSREGAGGNQPQHF.

The table lists this clonotype with many counts. At one end, the junction sequence differs from germline, possibly due to a read error. V usage is TRBV20-1 and J usage is TRBJ1-1, with D maybe TRBD1 (6 bases). The CDR3 has 14 amino acids. Per germline, CDR1 DFQATT and CDR2 SNEGSKA (reference sequence). The CDR3 DNA reads as TGCAGTACTAGGCCTCAACAGGGAAACACTGAAGCTTTCTTT. Translated: CSTRPQQGNTEAFF.

This clonotype came up many times. This chain links TRBV7-9 with TRBJ2-3; the match to TRBD2 covers 11 bases. The germline gives CDR1 SEHNR, CDR2 FQNEAQ (reference sequence). Losses at the gene ends were 3 bases for V and 2 bases for J; bases not matched to a gene: 1. The CDR3 loop spans 15 amino acids. Here the CDR3 DNA reads TGTGCCAGCAGCTTTAGCGGGGGGGCCACAGATACGCAGTATTTT. Translating gives CASSFSGGATDTQYF.

The table lists this clonotype with a few counts. This chain connects TRBV7-9 to TRBJ2-5, with a possible D match to TRBD2 (5 bases). CDR1 is SEHNR and CDR2 is FQNEAQ in the germline V gene (reference sequence). The CDR3 loop spans 18 amino acids. V dropped 4 bases and J dropped 7 bases, with 28 bases sitting between them. DNA for the CDR3: TGTGCCAGCAGCTCCCTGCAGTTGGGCAGAGGACTTTCTGGGACCCAGTACTTC. Its protein is CASSSLQLGRGLSGTQYF.